These 9 T cell receptor beta chains came from one sample sequenced in a study of blood T cell repertoires in COVID-19. Assay used: immunoSEQ multiplex PCR; TCRdb lists only in-frame clones, some missing. The sample yields about 160,000 clones, 80% to 90% seen once. The specimen sequenced was peripheral blood. Receptor source: an elderly woman with acute or convalescent COVID-19.

In nucleotides, the CDR3 is TGCGCCAGCAGCCAAGAAGGGGGAACATCGCAGTACTTC. This encodes CASSQEGGTSQYF. The V and J genes are TRBV4-1 and TRBJ2-7, with D possibly matching TRBD1 (6 bases). There are 13 residues in the CDR3. Trimming stripped 0 bases from V and 9 bases from J, with 12 bases between. Looked up from germline, CDR1 is MGHRA and CDR2 is YSYEKL.

This clone was seen a handful of times. V is TRBV14 and J is TRBJ2-2, with 14 positions matching TRBD2. Germline CDR1 SGHDN, CDR2 FVKESK. The CDR3 contains 23 residues. J lost 3 bases, V lost 4 bases, and 22 bases had no gene match. The CDR3 protein is CASSPFANTAGTSGGGDTGELFF. CDR3 DNA sequence: TGTGCCAGCAGCCCCTTTGCTAACACCGCCGGGACTAGCGGGGGCGGGGACACCGGGGAGCTGTTTTTT.

The sample holds one count of this clone. V gene TRBV2 combines with J gene TRBJ2-3, with 8 positions matching TRBD2. CDR1 SNHLY and CDR2 FYNNEI come from the germline V gene. V shed 8 bases, J shed 5 bases, and the junction held 9 bases outside the gene matches. The CDR3 sequence is 14 residues long. The CDR3 region has the DNA TGTGCCAGCCGCCGGACTAGCCAAGAAGATACGCAGTATTTT. It translates to CASRRTSQEDTQYF. The full variable domain, with the rest looked up from reference TRBV2 and TRBJ2-3, is EPEVTQTPSHQVTQMGQEVILRCVPISNHLYFYWYRQILGQKVEFLVSFYNNEISEKSEIFDDQFSVERPDGSNFTLKIRSTKLEDSAMYFCASRRTSQEDTQYFGPGTRLTVL.

The V and J genes are TRBV6-5 and TRBJ2-2; no firm D call. V lost 7 bases and J lost 6, with 6 bases in between. This CDR3 is 11 amino acids long. Germline V gives CDR1 MNHEY, CDR2 SVGAGI. The CDR3 protein is CASTFSGELFF. CDR3 bases: TGTGCCAGCACGTTTTCCGGGGAGCTGTTTTTT.

V gene TRBV13 combines with J gene TRBJ2-1; possibly TRBD2 for D (6 bases). The CDR3 covers 16 residues. The germline CDR1 and CDR2 sequences are PRHDT and FYEKMQ (reference sequence). Trimming took 3 bases from V and 7 from J, leaving 19 bases between them. The CDR3 DNA follows: TGTGCCAGCAGCTTCAGAACGGGAGTATCTAGGAATGAGCAGTTCTTC. Amino acids: CASSFRTGVSRNEQFF.

This clone was detected a few times. This chain uses TRBV6-6 with TRBJ2-7; weak D call: TRBD2 (5 bases). The CDR3 is made up of 13 amino acids. The germline CDR1 and CDR2 sequences are MNHNY and SVGAGI (reference sequence). Trimming cost V 6 bases and J 1 base, with 10 bases left between them. CDR3 amino acids: CASSDGDSYEQYF. The DNA of the CDR3 is TGTGCCAGCAGCGACGGGGATTCCTACGAGCAGTACTTC.

V is TRBV5-8 and J is TRBJ1-5; 8 nucleotides line up with TRBD1. With 6 bases clipped from V and 6 bases from J, the junction kept 8 bases outside the gene matches. This CDR3 contains 14 residues. Germline-derived CDR1 and CDR2 are SGHTS and YDEGEE. Written as DNA, the CDR3 is TGTGCCAGCACAGTTCAGGGGGCGCCTCAGCCCCAGCATTTT. It yields the protein CASTVQGAPQPQHF.

This sequence joins TRBV14 and TRBJ2-4, with 7 nucleotides matching TRBD1. V lost 0 bases to trimming and J lost 5 bases; unmatched junction nucleotides: 10. The CDR3 runs to 17 residues. Germline lookup yields CDR1 SGHDN and CDR2 FVKESK. The CDR3 spells CASSQEGVRTGQNIQYF. The CDR3 coding sequence is TGTGCCAGCAGCCAAGAAGGGGTCAGGACAGGACAAAACATTCAGTACTTC.

This chain links TRBV15 with TRBJ2-7; 7 bases are shared with TRBD2. Germline V gene lookup returns CDR1 LNHNV and CDR2 YYDKDF (reference sequence). The trim removed 0 bases at V and 3 bases at J, leaving 5 bases unmatched. There are 15 residues in the CDR3. CDR3 in DNA: TGTGCCACCAGCAGAGATTTGGGCGGGAGCTACGAGCAGTACTTC. Translation gives CATSRDLGGSYEQYF.